This T cell receptor (beta chain) was observed in a study of shared clonotypes between healthy human individuals. As for the study in general: The plates for each donor numbered three CD4 naive, three CD4 memory, two CD8 naive and one CD8 memory. Findings of the study overall: Across subsets, estimated richness was generally greater for naive than for memory populations. Rarefaction curves obtained for sorted subsets showed sequencing incomplete despite large depth.

The naive CD8 subset, CD45RO-negative cells positively selected for CCR7, excluded terminally differentiated effector memory CD45RA+ cells. Sequencing used immunoSEQ multiplex PCR; TCRdb keeps in-frame clones, though not all of them. The profile shows millions of clones, over 85% of them singletons. Remarks on this clone: Its target is not known. Being one base from a much bigger clone, this may be a read error. Other nucleotide sequences in the sample specify the same CDR3.

This receptor was taken from a man aged 18 to 30 in good health. The sequenced sample consisted of naive CD8+ T cells sorted from blood.

The CDR3 DNA reads TGTGCCAGCAGCGTAGGCATGAACACTGAAGCTTTCTTT. It is translated as CASSVGMNTEAFF. The V call is TRBV9, the J call TRBJ1-1; no clear D gene. The CDR3 spans 13 residues. Germline V gene lookup returns CDR1 SGDLS and CDR2 YYNGEE. V lost 0 bases and J lost 0, with 3 bases in between.